The source of this T cell receptor (beta chain) is a study of vaccination and CD4 T cells after COVID-19. The germline CDR1 and CDR2 sequences are SGHNT and YYREEE (reference sequence). V lost 1 base and J lost 4, with 4 bases in between. The CDR3 consists of 12 residues. In its sample, this clonotype was seen a few times. No antigen is known for it. Treatment of the sample: approximately nine-day PBMC culture with coronavirus spike peptide pools or control peptides (ViraFEST assay). Healthy vaccine recipients had no prior SARS-CoV-2 infection, shown by negative nucleocapsid antibodies before and after vaccination. Researchers used the Oncomine TCR Beta short-read assay to sequence DNA from cultured CD4+ T cells. TCRdb ran MiXCR on the PCR reads and lists one entry per CDR3 protein. Of over 10,000 distinct CDR3 sequences in the sample, about 32% were seen once.

The chain employs TRBV5-4 and TRBJ2-3, with D uncertain. The sequences come from CD4+ T cells from blood, cultured in vitro, collected before SARS-CoV-2 vaccination. This clonotype was obtained from a human donor who received a COVID-19 vaccine. CDR3 protein: CASSLRSDTQYF. CDR3 sequence (DNA): TGTGCCAGCAGCTTGAGGTCAGATACGCAGTATTTT.